This T cell receptor (beta chain) was sequenced in a study of cytomegalovirus exposure and HLA in healthy donors. Regarding the study as a whole: Among TCR beta chains, those listed as cytomegalovirus-associated numbered over 150.

TCRdb's table, derived via immunoSEQ multiplex PCR, lists solely in-frame clones and lacks some. The data contain roughly 180,000 clones, approximately 86% of them singletons. Concerning this clone: Its specificity is unknown.

Germline loops: CDR1 SNHLY, CDR2 FYNNEI. CDR3 length equals 15 residues. Trimming took off 6 bases at V and 4 bases at J, with 17 bases between the two ends. The sample comprised PBMCs. The chain is built from TRBV2 and TRBJ2-3, with D maybe TRBD1 (6 bases). This TCR came from a young man in good health and CMV-seropositive. The CDR3 bases are TGTGCCAGCAGAGGGGACAAAGGGGTCCCAGATACGCAGTATTTT. Its translation: CASRGDKGVPDTQYF.